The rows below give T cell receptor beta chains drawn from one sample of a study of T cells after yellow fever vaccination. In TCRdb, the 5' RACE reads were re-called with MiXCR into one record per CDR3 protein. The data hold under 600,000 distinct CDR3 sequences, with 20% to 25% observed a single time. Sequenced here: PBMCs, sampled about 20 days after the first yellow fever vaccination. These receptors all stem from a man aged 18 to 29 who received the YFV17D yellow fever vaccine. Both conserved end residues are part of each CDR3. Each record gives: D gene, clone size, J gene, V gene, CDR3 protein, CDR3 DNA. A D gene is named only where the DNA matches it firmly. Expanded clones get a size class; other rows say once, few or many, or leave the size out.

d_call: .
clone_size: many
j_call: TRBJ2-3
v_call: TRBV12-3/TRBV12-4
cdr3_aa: CASSPRGVADTQYF
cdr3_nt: TGTGCCAGCAGCCCGAGGGGGGTTGCAGATACGCAGTATTTT

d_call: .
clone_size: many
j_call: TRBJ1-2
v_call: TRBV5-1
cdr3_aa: CASSLGPGNYGYTF
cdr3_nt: TGCGCCAGCAGCTTGGGGCCAGGCAACTATGGCTACACCTTC

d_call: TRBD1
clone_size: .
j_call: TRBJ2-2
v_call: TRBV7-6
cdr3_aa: CASSPWDRVLTGELFF
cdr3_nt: TGTGCCAGCAGCCCCTGGGACAGGGTTTTGACCGGGGAGCTGTTTTTT

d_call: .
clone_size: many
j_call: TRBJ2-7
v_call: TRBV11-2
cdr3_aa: CASSLGEGYEQYF
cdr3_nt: TGTGCCAGCAGCTTAGGCGAGGGTTACGAGCAGTACTTC

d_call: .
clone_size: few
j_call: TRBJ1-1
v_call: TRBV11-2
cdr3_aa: CASSLTAYNTEAFF
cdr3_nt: TGTGCCAGCAGCTTAACAGCCTACAACACTGAAGCTTTCTTT

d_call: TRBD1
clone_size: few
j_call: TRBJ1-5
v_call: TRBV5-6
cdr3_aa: CASSLQGARAQHF
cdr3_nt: TGTGCCAGCAGCCTACAGGGGGCGAGGGCCCAGCATTTT

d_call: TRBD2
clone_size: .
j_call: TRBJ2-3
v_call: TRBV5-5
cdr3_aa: CASSLVVGREGSDTQYF
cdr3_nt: TGTGCCAGCAGCTTGGTAGTCGGCAGGGAGGGTTCAGATACGCAGTATTTT

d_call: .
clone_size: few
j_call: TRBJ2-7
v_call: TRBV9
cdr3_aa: CASSPSPGQGYEQYF
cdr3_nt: TGTGCCAGCAGCCCCAGCCCGGGACAAGGCTACGAGCAGTACTTC

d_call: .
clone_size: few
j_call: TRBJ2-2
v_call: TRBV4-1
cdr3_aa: CAVGQNTGELFF
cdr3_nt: TGCGCCGTAGGGCAAAACACCGGGGAGCTGTTTTTT

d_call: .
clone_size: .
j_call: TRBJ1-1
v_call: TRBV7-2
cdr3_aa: CASSSRGYRIFTEAFF
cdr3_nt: TGTGCCAGCAGCTCTAGAGGCTACCGAATTTTCACTGAAGCTTTCTTT

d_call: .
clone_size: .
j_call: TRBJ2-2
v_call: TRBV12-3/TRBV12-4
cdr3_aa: CASKKGAGELFF
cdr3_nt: TGTGCCAGCAAAAAAGGGGCCGGGGAGCTGTTTTTT

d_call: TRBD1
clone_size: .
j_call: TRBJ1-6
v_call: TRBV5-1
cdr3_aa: CASSSGQGYSPLHF
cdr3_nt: TGCGCCAGCAGCAGCGGACAGGGGTATTCACCCCTCCACTTT

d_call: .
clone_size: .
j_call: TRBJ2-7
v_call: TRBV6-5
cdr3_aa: CASRTDRLSYEQYF
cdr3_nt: TGTGCCAGCCGTACCGACAGGTTGTCCTACGAGCAGTACTTC

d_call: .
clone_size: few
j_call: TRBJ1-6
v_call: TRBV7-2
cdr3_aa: CASSSTSGRNNSPLHF
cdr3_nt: TGTGCCAGCAGTTCTACATCCGGACGGAATAATTCACCCCTCCACTTT

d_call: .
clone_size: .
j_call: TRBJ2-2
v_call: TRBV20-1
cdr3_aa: CRIKNTGELFF
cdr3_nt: TGCAGAATAAAGAACACCGGGGAGCTGTTTTTT

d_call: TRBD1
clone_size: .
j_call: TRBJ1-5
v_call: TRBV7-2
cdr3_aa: CASSLDRGLSNQPQHF
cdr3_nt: TGTGCCAGCAGCTTAGACAGGGGGCTCTCGAATCAGCCCCAGCATTTT

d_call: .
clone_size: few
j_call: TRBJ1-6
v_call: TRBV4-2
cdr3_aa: CASSQERTGRDYNSPLHF
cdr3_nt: TGTGCCAGCAGCCAAGAGAGAACAGGGAGGGATTATAATTCACCCCTCCACTTT

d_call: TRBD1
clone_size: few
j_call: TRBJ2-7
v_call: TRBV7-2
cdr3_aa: CASSYRDRGTEQYF
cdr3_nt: TGTGCCAGCAGTTACCGGGACAGGGGGACGGAGCAGTACTTC

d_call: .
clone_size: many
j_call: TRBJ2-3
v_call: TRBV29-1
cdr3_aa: CSVGGGSGQTTTDTQYF
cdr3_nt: TGCAGCGTTGGGGGAGGATCGGGACAAACCACCACAGATACGCAGTATTTT

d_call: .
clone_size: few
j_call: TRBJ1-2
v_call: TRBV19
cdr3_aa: CASSIGGMPYGYTF
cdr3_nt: TGTGCCAGTAGTATCGGCGGGATGCCCTATGGCTACACCTTC

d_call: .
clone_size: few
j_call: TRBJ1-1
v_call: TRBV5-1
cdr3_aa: CASSLRAPDTEAFF
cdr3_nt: TGCGCCAGCAGCTTGCGGGCCCCGGACACTGAAGCTTTCTTT

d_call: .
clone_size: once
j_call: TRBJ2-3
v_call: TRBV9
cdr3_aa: CASSRGRNTDTQYF
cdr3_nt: TGTGCCAGCAGCCGGGGGCGGAACACAGATACGCAGTATTTT

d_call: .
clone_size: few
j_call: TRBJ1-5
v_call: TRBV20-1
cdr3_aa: CSARLTGPQPQHF
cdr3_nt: TGCAGTGCTAGATTGACAGGTCCCCAGCCCCAGCATTTT

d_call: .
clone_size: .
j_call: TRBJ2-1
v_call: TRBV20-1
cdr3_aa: CSSRGVSSYNEQFF
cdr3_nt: TGCAGCTCCAGGGGGGTAAGCTCCTACAATGAGCAGTTCTTC

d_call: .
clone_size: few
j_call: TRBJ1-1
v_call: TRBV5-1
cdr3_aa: CASSEYRGLTEAFF
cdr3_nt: TGCGCCAGCAGCGAATACCGGGGGCTAACTGAAGCTTTCTTT

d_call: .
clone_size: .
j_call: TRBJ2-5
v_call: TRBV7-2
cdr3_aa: CASSLALGDGETQYF
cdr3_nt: TGTGCCAGCAGCTTAGCCCTCGGGGATGGGGAGACCCAGTACTTC

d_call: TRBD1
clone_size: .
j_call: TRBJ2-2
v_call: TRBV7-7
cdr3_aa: CASSPDRDGNTGELFF
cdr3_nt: TGTGCCAGCAGCCCAGACAGGGATGGGAACACCGGGGAGCTGTTTTTT

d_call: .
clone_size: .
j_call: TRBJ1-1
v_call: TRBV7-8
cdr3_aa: CASSLEGNEAFF
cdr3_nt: TGTGCCAGCAGCTTAGAAGGGAATGAAGCTTTCTTT

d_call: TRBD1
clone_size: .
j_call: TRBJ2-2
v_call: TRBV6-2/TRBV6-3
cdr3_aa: CASSTTGTGTTGELFF
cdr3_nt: TGTGCCAGCAGTACAACCGGGACAGGGACCACCGGGGAGCTGTTTTTT

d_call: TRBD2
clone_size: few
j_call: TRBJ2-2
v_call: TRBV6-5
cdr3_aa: CASSYRTSGGTGELFF
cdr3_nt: TGTGCCAGCAGTTACCGCACTAGCGGGGGGACCGGGGAGCTGTTTTTT

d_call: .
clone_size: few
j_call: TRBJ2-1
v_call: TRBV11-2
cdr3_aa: CASSPRTSNEQFF
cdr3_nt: TGTGCCAGCAGCCCTCGGACCTCCAATGAGCAGTTCTTC

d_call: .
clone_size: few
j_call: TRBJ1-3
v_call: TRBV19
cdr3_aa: CASTTETGNTIYF
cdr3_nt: TGTGCCAGTACCACGGAGACTGGAAACACCATATATTTT

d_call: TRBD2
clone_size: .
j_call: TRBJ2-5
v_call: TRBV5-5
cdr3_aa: CASSNPSGGALETQYF
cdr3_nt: TGTGCCAGCAGTAACCCTAGCGGGGGGGCACTGGAGACCCAGTACTTC

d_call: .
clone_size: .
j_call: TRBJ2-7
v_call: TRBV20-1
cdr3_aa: CSAGTGEQYF
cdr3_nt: TGCAGTGCTGGTACTGGGGAGCAGTACTTC

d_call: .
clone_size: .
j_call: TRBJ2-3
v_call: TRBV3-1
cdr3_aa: CASSQEGWTSGGTDTQYF
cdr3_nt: TGTGCCAGCAGCCAAGAAGGCTGGACGAGTGGCGGCACAGATACGCAGTATTTT

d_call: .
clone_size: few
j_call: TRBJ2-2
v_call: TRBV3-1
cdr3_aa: CASSQDDGDTGELFF
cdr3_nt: TGTGCCAGCAGCCAAGATGACGGAGACACCGGGGAGCTGTTTTTT

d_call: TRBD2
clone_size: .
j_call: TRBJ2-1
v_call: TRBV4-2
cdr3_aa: CASSQDPSGGSSYNEQFF
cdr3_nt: TGTGCCAGCAGCCAAGATCCTAGCGGGGGCAGCTCCTACAATGAGCAGTTCTTC

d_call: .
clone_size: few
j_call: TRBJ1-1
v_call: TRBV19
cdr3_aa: CASSIGRVEAFF
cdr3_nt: TGTGCCAGTAGTATAGGACGGGTTGAAGCTTTCTTT

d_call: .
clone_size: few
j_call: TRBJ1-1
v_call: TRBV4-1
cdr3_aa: CASKHPGGRTEAFF
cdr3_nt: TGCGCCAGCAAACACCCGGGGGGGAGGACTGAAGCTTTCTTT

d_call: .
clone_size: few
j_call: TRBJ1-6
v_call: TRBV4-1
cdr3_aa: CASSRMPGENNSPLHF
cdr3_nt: TGCGCCAGCAGCCGGATGCCCGGGGAAAATAATTCACCCCTCCACTTT

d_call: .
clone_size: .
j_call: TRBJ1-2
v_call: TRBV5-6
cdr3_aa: CASSLGRDRGYTF
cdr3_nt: TGTGCCAGCAGCTTGGGCCGGGATAGGGGCTACACCTTC

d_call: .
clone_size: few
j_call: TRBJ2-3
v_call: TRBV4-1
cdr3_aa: CASSQNAGRTDTQYF
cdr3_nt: TGCGCCAGCAGCCAAAACGCCGGACGCACAGATACGCAGTATTTT

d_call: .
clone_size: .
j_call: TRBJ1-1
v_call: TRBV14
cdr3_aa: CASSQGRGRTEAFF
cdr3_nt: TGTGCCAGCAGCCAAGGAAGGGGGAGGACTGAAGCTTTCTTT

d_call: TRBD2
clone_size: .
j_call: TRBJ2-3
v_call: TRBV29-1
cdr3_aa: CSVGQRGADDTQYF
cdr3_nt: TGCAGCGTAGGACAGCGGGGGGCCGATGATACGCAGTATTTT

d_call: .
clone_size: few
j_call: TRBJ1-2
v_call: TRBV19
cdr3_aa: CASSSRVGYTF
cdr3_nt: TGTGCCAGTAGTTCCCGGGTCGGCTACACCTTC

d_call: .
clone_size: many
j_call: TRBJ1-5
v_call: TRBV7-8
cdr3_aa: CASSLFSQSNQPQHF
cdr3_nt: TGTGCCAGCAGCTTATTTTCACAGAGCAATCAGCCCCAGCATTTT

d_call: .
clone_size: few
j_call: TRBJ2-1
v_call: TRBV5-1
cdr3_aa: CASSPIELINEQFF
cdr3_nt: TGCGCCAGCAGCCCCATCGAACTCATCAATGAGCAGTTCTTC

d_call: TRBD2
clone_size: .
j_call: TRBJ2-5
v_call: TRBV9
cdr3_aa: CASSPRGTSGAQTQYF
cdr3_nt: TGTGCCAGCAGCCCAAGGGGGACTAGCGGGGCCCAGACCCAGTACTTC